Each of the 30 T cell receptor beta chains below was sequenced from the same sample in a study of memory CD8 T cells in hepatitis C reinfection. Only in-frame clones appear in the TCRdb table, and some are missing; sequencing was by immunoSEQ multiplex PCR. The table lists fewer than 50,000 clones, around 89% of them singletons. Time point denoted: peak reinfection, 3 to 8 weeks after reinfection detection. The sorted cells went straight to TCR sequencing with no prior in vitro expansion. The material sequenced was naive CD8+ T cells sorted from blood. Every receptor here comes from a man between 18 and 29 years old with hepatitis C virus infection.

The J gene is TRBJ1-6, the V gene TRBV9, with 7 positions matching TRBD1. The CDR3 spans 15 residues. CDR1 and CDR2 from the germline V gene are SGDLS and YYNGEE. With V trimmed by 0 bases and J by 10 bases, 7 bases remained unmatched. CDR3 residues: CASSVDGNRGSPLHF. CDR3 sequence (DNA): TGTGCCAGCAGCGTAGACGGAAACAGGGGATCACCCCTCCACTTT.

The CDR3 nucleotides are TGTGCCAGCAGATGGGGACAGGTCAACACCGGGGAGCTGTTTTTT. Its protein product is CASRWGQVNTGELFF. The chain uses TRBV6-5 and TRBJ2-2, with 8 bases matching TRBD1. The germline gives CDR1 MNHEY, CDR2 SVGAGI. V gave up 6 bases and J gave up 2 bases; unmatched junction bases: 5. CDR3 length: 15 amino acids.

The J gene is TRBJ1-1, the V gene TRBV5-1, with 8 bases matching TRBD1. The CDR3 is made up of 16 amino acids. The trim removed 1 base at V and 3 bases at J, leaving 8 bases unmatched. Germline loops: CDR1 SGHRS, CDR2 YFSETQ. CDR3 amino acids: CASSLSPGQGHTEAFF. CDR3 bases: TGCGCCAGCAGCTTGTCACCCGGACAGGGACACACTGAAGCTTTCTTT.

In the case of this clone: Within the sample, other DNA sequences also encode this same CDR3. The chain uses TRBV7-2 and TRBJ2-3; D may be TRBD1 (7 bases). The CDR3 has 15 amino acids. The V gene lost 5 bases and the J gene lost 3 bases, with 15 bases spanning the gap. Germline CDR1 SGHTA, CDR2 FQGNSA. CDR3 bases: TGTGCCAGCAGCCCGACAGGGAGGAATACAGATACGCAGTATTTT. Protein: CASSPTGRNTDTQYF. Together with reference TRBV7-2 and TRBJ2-3, the CDR3 gives the full variable domain: GAGVSQSPSNKVTEKGKDVELRCDPISGHTALYWYRQSLGQGLEFLIYFQGNSAPDKSGLPSDRFSAERTGGSVSTLTIQRTQQEDSAVYLCASSPTGRNTDTQYFGPGTRLTVL.

The V call is TRBV19, the J call TRBJ2-6; possibly TRBD2 for D (5 bases). The ends were cut back, 4 bases at V and 3 bases at J, with 16 bases in the middle. Germline V gene data show CDR1 as LNHDA and CDR2 as SQIVND (reference sequence). This CDR3 spans 17 amino acids. The chain's CDR3 is CASSNGRTSDGANVLTF. The CDR3 DNA sequence: TGTGCCAGTAGTAACGGACGGACTTCCGATGGGGCCAACGTCCTGACTTTC.

The chain has TRBV9 and TRBJ2-1, with 11 bases that match TRBD2. V gave up 2 bases and J gave up 6 bases; unmatched junction bases: 1. CDR1 and CDR2 (germline): SGDLS, YYNGEE. The CDR3 has 14 residues. CDR3 coding DNA: TGTGCCAGCAGCGTTAGCGGGAGGGTCAATGAGCAGTTCTTC. Translated, it gives CASSVSGRVNEQFF.

V usage is TRBV2 and J usage is TRBJ1-1, with D unclear. With 2 bases removed from V and 1 base from J, the gap between germline ends came to 11 bases. CDR3 size: 15 residues. From germline, CDR1 is SNHLY and CDR2 FYNNEI. CDR3 sequence (DNA): TGTGCCAGCAGTGAACCGGGATATACGAACACTGAAGCTTTCTTT. This encodes CASSEPGYTNTEAFF.

The rearrangement uses TRBV28 and TRBJ2-1; 8 positions agree with TRBD1. Germline V gene sequence: CDR1 MDHEN, CDR2 SYDVKM. V lost 5 bases, J lost 8 bases, and 11 bases stayed unmatched. There are 15 residues in the CDR3. CDR3 sequence (DNA): TGTGCCAGCAGTACCCCGGGACAGGTTGGGGATGAGCAGTTCTTC. Translating it yields CASSTPGQVGDEQFF. Supplemented by reference TRBV28 and TRBJ2-1, the full variable domain reads DVKVTQSSRYLVKRTGEKVFLECVQDMDHENMFWYRQDPGLGLRLIYFSYDVKMKEKGDIPEGYSVSREKKERFSLILESASTNQTSMYLCASSTPGQVGDEQFFGPGTRLTVL.

This rearrangement joins TRBV7-8 to TRBJ1-2, with TRBD1 matching over 9 bases. Germline V gene sequence: CDR1 SGHVS, CDR2 FQNEAQ. CDR3 length: 18 amino acids. V was clipped by 2 bases and J by 1 base; unmatched bases: 11. The CDR3 protein is CASSLSLGTGFGNYGYTF. CDR3 nucleotides: TGTGCCAGCAGCTTATCTCTCGGGACAGGGTTCGGTAACTATGGCTACACCTTC. Full variable domain (outside the CDR3, taken from reference TRBV7-8 and TRBJ1-2): GAGVSQSPRYKVAKRGQDVALRCDPISGHVSLFWYQQALGQGPEFLTYFQNEAQLDKSGLPSDRFFAERPEGSVSTLKIQRTQQEDSAVYLCASSLSLGTGFGNYGYTFGSGTRLTVV.

The CDR3 coding sequence is TGCGCCAGCAGCCAAGATCAGGGGGCAGGGGAAAAACTGTTTTTT. Its protein is CASSQDQGAGEKLFF. The chain joins TRBV4-1 to TRBJ1-4, with 8 bases aligning to TRBD1. This CDR3 has 15 amino acids. Looked up from germline, CDR1 is MGHRA and CDR2 is YSYEKL. The V segment lost 0 bases and the J segment 8 bases; nucleotides outside the gene matches: 5.

The chain carries TRBV25-1 and TRBJ2-7; D ambiguous. Trimming pared 3 bases from V and 3 bases from J, leaving 3 bases between. In germline, CDR1 is MGHDK, CDR2 SYGVNS. The CDR3 has 11 amino acids. CDR3 residues: CASSDGYEQYF. As DNA, the CDR3 is TGTGCCAGCAGTGACGGCTACGAGCAGTACTTC.

In its sample, this clone was seen once. Other DNA sequences within the sample encode an identical CDR3. V usage is TRBV9 and J usage is TRBJ2-3; D is possibly TRBD2 (5 bases). In germline, CDR1 is SGDLS, CDR2 YYNGEE. This CDR3 is built from 15 residues. V was pared by 0 bases and J by 2 bases, with 10 bases between. CDR3 sequence reads: CASSVGGSTTDTQYF. The CDR3, as DNA: TGTGCCAGCAGCGTAGGAGGGTCGACCACAGATACGCAGTATTTT.

J is TRBJ2-5 and V is TRBV29-1, with 14 bases identical to TRBD2. The J call is doubtful: the DNA matches TRBJ2-7 better. CDR3 size: 16 residues. Looked up from germline, CDR1 is SQVTM and CDR2 is ANQGSEA. The DNA for the CDR3 is TGCAGCGTTGGGGGGACTAGCGGGAGCCTGGCCTACGAGCAGTACTTC. It codes for CSVGGTSGSLAYEQYF.

This rearrangement joins TRBV4-1 to TRBJ1-5; D not certain. Germline V gene data show CDR1 as MGHRA and CDR2 as YSYEKL. The ends were cut back, 0 bases at V and 1 base at J, with 10 bases in the middle. This CDR3 comprises 16 residues. The CDR3 here is CASSQDDASSNQPQHF. CDR3 bases: TGCGCCAGCAGCCAAGATGATGCAAGCAGCAATCAGCCCCAGCATTTT.

The genes are TRBV15 and TRBJ2-3, with 12 positions matching TRBD2. This CDR3 spans 15 amino acids. Trimming cost V 5 bases and J 5 bases; bases outside gene matches: 5. Germline-derived CDR1 and CDR2 are LNHNV and YYDKDF (reference sequence). The DNA for the CDR3 is TGTGCCACCAGCGCTAGCGGGGGGGCCCTAGATACGCAGTATTTT. This sequence encodes CATSASGGALDTQYF.

The rearrangement links TRBV7-9 to TRBJ1-3; 7 bases match TRBD1. Unmatched junction bases numbered 2, after V lost 3 bases and J lost 0 bases. This CDR3 region has 15 residues. The germline gives CDR1 SEHNR, CDR2 FQNEAQ (reference sequence). The CDR3 nucleotides read TGTGCCAGCAGCTTGGGGACAGTCTCTGGAAACACCATATATTTT. It codes for CASSLGTVSGNTIYF.

The V and J genes are TRBV9 and TRBJ1-2, with unresolved D. The CDR3 spans 17 residues. Germline CDR1 is SGDLS and CDR2 is YYNGEE. V lost 4 bases, J lost 7 bases, and 26 bases lay in between. CDR3 in DNA: TGTGCCAGCAGCACGCTAGCCTATCACTCGACGAGGTCTGGCTACACCTTC. As protein: CASSTLAYHSTRSGYTF.

This chain uses TRBV5-8 with TRBJ1-1; TRBD1 might be the D (6 bases). Trimming took 4 bases from V and 5 from J, leaving 12 bases between them. The CDR3 is 13 residues long. CDR1 SGHTS and CDR2 YDEGEE come from the germline V gene. Here the CDR3 DNA reads TGTGCCAGCAGCCCGGACCAGGGGACTGAAGCTTTCTTT. This translates into CASSPDQGTEAFF.

The V and J genes are TRBV28 and TRBJ2-1; maybe TRBD1 (5 bases). Germline CDR1 and CDR2: MDHEN and SYDVKM. The CDR3 consists of 15 residues. Trimming pared 5 bases from V and 4 bases from J, leaving 15 bases between. Here the CDR3 DNA reads TGTGCCAGCAGTACGGACATTTCAAGATACAATGAGCAGTTCTTC. As protein: CASSTDISRYNEQFF.

Of note for this clone: Lacking the conserved final phenylalanine or tryptophan, this CDR3 likely reflects a read error. Because the CDR3's place on the DNA is in doubt, the DNA is left out and the CDR3 is given as listed by TCRdb. The V call is TRBV28, the J call TRBJ1-2. Germline V gene data show CDR1 as MDHEN and CDR2 as SYDVKM. The CDR3 is 12 residues long, counting both termini. The CDR3 loop is CASSLSGGATKV.

The gene calls are TRBV27 and TRBJ1-1; 7 bases agree with TRBD1. The trim removed 6 bases at V and 1 base at J, leaving 8 bases unmatched. The germline V gene has CDR1 MNHEY and CDR2 SMNVEV (reference sequence). The CDR3 runs to 15 residues. In DNA, the CDR3 is TGTGCCAGCAGCCTGGAACGGACAGGGAACACTGAAGCTTTCTTT. Its protein product is CASSLERTGNTEAFF.

The chain uses TRBV27 and TRBJ1-2; D is unclear. The germline V gene has CDR1 MNHEY and CDR2 SMNVEV (reference sequence). There are 11 residues in the CDR3. Trimming cost V 4 bases and J 8 bases, with 8 bases left between them. The CDR3 coding sequence is TGTGCCAGCAGTTCGGGTTTCGGCTACACCTTC. It encodes CASSSGFGYTF.

The CDR3 protein is CASSYAASGSFNEQFF. The CDR3, as DNA: TGTGCCAGCAGTTACGCAGCGAGCGGGAGTTTCAATGAGCAGTTCTTC. This chain uses TRBV6-6 with TRBJ2-1; TRBD2 matches 8 bases. The CDR3 has 16 residues. Per the germline V gene, CDR1 is MNHNY and CDR2 is SVGAGI (reference sequence). V lost 2 bases, J lost 6 bases, and 9 bases stayed unmatched.

The chain has TRBV27 and TRBJ1-1, with D uncertain. CDR3 size: 13 residues. Trimming stripped 4 bases from V and 1 base from J, with 7 bases between. Germline V gives CDR1 MNHEY, CDR2 SMNVEV (reference sequence). In nucleotides, the CDR3 is TGTGCCAGCAGTTCCAGTGGGAACACTGAAGCTTTCTTT. Translation: CASSSSGNTEAFF.

CDR3 in amino acids: CASSLRLAGEYLGTDTQYF. CDR3 in DNA: TGTGCCAGCAGCTTACGTCTAGCGGGAGAGTATTTGGGGACAGATACGCAGTATTTT. The gene calls are TRBV7-8 and TRBJ2-3; 10 nucleotides agree with TRBD2. The junction had 14 bases not matched to a gene; V was cut back by 2 bases and J by 3 bases. The CDR3 runs 19 residues. Germline V gene lookup returns CDR1 SGHVS and CDR2 FQNEAQ.

This chain links TRBV21-1 with TRBJ2-5; TRBD1, the table's D call, was not compared with the DNA. TRBV21-1 is noted as a pseudogene. The CDR3 contains 15 residues. The CDR3 sequence: CASSKAGGDQETQYF. Here the CDR3 DNA reads TGTGCCAGCAGCAAAGCAGGGGGTGACCAAGAGACCCAGTACTTC.

The gene calls are TRBV5-5 and TRBJ2-7; TRBD1 agrees at 7 bases. Germline V CDR1 and CDR2: SGHKS, YYEKEE (reference sequence). J gave up 5 bases and V 3 bases, and 2 bases lay outside the gene matches. There are 12 residues in the CDR3. The CDR3 DNA reads TGTGCCAGCAGCTCCACAGGGGACGAGCAGTACTTC. Its protein product is CASSSTGDEQYF.

This clone was seen a handful of times. The chain uses TRBV6-5 and TRBJ2-1; D perhaps matches TRBD1 (6 bases). The germline CDR1 and CDR2 sequences are MNHEY and SVGAGI. Deletions cut 2 bases from V and 7 bases from J, with 6 bases between. CDR3 length: 12 amino acids. The CDR3 loop is CASSYRGNEQFF. CDR3 DNA: TGTGCCAGCAGTTACAGGGGGAATGAGCAGTTCTTC.

V and J are TRBV7-9 and TRBJ2-5, with 9 bases fitting TRBD1. The CDR3 loop spans 16 amino acids. V was pared by 2 bases and J by 4 bases, with 8 bases of the junction left unmatched. Germline V gene data show CDR1 as SEHNR and CDR2 as FQNEAQ (reference sequence). The CDR3: CASSLPRTGAPETQYF. The CDR3 nucleotides are TGTGCCAGCAGCTTACCGCGGACAGGGGCACCAGAGACCCAGTACTTC. Combining the CDR3 with reference TRBV7-9 and TRBJ2-5 gives the whole variable domain DTGVSQNPRHKITKRGQNVTFRCDPISEHNRLYWYRQTLGQGPEFLTYFQNEAQLEKSRLLSDRFSAERPKGSFSTLEIQRTEQGDSAMYLCASSLPRTGAPETQYFGPGTRLLVL.

This chain joins TRBV19 and TRBJ1-5; no definite D call. Germline-derived CDR1 and CDR2 are LNHDA and SQIVND (reference sequence). The CDR3 is made up of 13 amino acids. Trimming left V 3 bases short and J 4 bases short, with 7 bases between. The CDR3 nucleotides are TGTGCCAGTAGTATCTACCCGAATCAGCCCCAGCATTTT. It specifies CASSIYPNQPQHF.